One sample yielded the 23 T cell receptor beta chains listed below, sequenced in a study of cytomegalovirus exposure and HLA in healthy donors. Use of 60 Vbeta and 13 Jbeta primers characterized the PCR. Produced via immunoSEQ multiplex PCR; TCRdb's table is partial and in-frame only. The repertoire holds around 94,000 clones, with about four fifths as singletons. Specimen: PBMCs. The source of these receptors is a man aged 18 to 35 in good health and CMV-seronegative.

Comment on this clone: The sample contains more than one DNA sequence encoding this CDR3. The J gene is TRBJ2-3, the V gene TRBV9; D gene uncertain. The CDR3 has 14 amino acids. Germline V gene sequence: CDR1 SGDLS, CDR2 YYNGEE. V lost 0 bases to trimming and J lost 3 bases, with 8 bases between them. For the CDR3, the DNA is TGTGCCAGCAGCGTAGTGGGCCGAACAGATACGCAGTATTTT. The encoded protein is CASSVVGRTDTQYF.

This chain links TRBV10-2 with TRBJ1-6; D may be TRBD1 (5 bases). CDR1 and CDR2 (germline): WSHSY, SAAADI. The CDR3 has 13 amino acids. Trimming shortened V by 0 bases and J by 12 bases, and 9 bases separated the two germline ends. The CDR3 region is CASSESPGLPLHF. CDR3 DNA sequence: TGCGCCAGCAGTGAGTCGCCAGGGTTACCCCTCCACTTT.

The chain couples TRBV4-3 to TRBJ1-5; D remains unclear. Germline CDR1 LGHNA, CDR2 YSLEER. V was shortened by 5 bases and J by 10 bases, with 15 bases between the two germline ends. The CDR3 loop spans 13 amino acids. CDR3 DNA sequence: TGCGCCAGCAGCGAAGGACGGGTTAAACCCCAGCATTTT. This encodes CASSEGRVKPQHF.

The CDR3 reads CASSLAGALVETQYF. The CDR3 DNA sequence: TGCGCCAGCAGCTTGGCTGGGGCGTTAGTGGAGACCCAGTACTTC. The chain joins TRBV5-1 to TRBJ2-5; a possible D gene is TRBD1 (5 bases). V was shortened by 0 bases and J by 5 bases, with 14 bases between the two germline ends. The CDR3 has 15 residues. Per the germline V gene, CDR1 is SGHRS and CDR2 is YFSETQ.

V usage is TRBV13 and J usage is TRBJ2-7; the match to TRBD1 covers 7 bases. The CDR3 has 13 amino acids. With 6 bases clipped from V and 1 base from J, the junction kept 3 bases outside the gene matches. From germline, CDR1 is PRHDT and CDR2 FYEKMQ (reference sequence). This CDR3 reads CASSYRGSYEQYF. CDR3 nucleotide sequence: TGTGCCAGCAGTTACAGGGGTTCCTACGAGCAGTACTTC.

This chain connects TRBV4-1 to TRBJ1-5, with 7 bases aligning to TRBD1. This CDR3 has 13 amino acids. V trimming: 1 base; J trimming: 7 bases; junction bases outside the gene matches: 1. Germline CDR1 reads MGHRA; CDR2 reads YSYEKL. CDR3 loop: CASSQGQGQPQHF. CDR3 DNA sequence: TGCGCCAGCAGCCAAGGACAGGGCCAGCCCCAGCATTTT.

This chain links TRBV5-1 with TRBJ2-1; the D gene is possibly TRBD2 (6 bases). The V gene lost 4 bases and the J gene lost 5 bases, with 19 bases spanning the gap. Germline CDR1 is SGHRS and CDR2 is YFSETQ. This CDR3 spans 16 amino acids. The CDR3: CASSGKGFGGNNEQFF. In DNA, the CDR3 is TGCGCCAGCAGCGGGAAGGGGTTCGGGGGAAACAATGAGCAGTTCTTC.

J is TRBJ1-1 and V is TRBV5-1; D is unresolved. The V end lost 1 base, the J end lost 1 base, and 5 bases lay between the germline ends. Germline lookup yields CDR1 SGHRS and CDR2 YFSETQ. This CDR3 is built from 13 residues. The CDR3 bases are TGCGCCAGCAGCTTGACAGCGAACACTGAAGCTTTCTTT. Translated: CASSLTANTEAFF.

The genes are TRBV5-6 and TRBJ1-3, with D unclear. CDR3 length: 16 amino acids. Trimming stripped 1 base from V and 0 bases from J, with 11 bases between. The V gene's germline CDR1 is SGHDT and CDR2 YYEEEE. The CDR3 sequence is CASSLLSEFSGNTIYF. Here the CDR3 DNA reads TGTGCCAGCAGCTTGCTGTCGGAGTTCTCTGGAAACACCATATATTTT.

This clone has more than one count but fewer than ten. The chain uses TRBV4-2 and TRBJ2-3, with a tentative D call TRBD2 (5 bases). The V end lost 4 bases, the J end lost 3 bases, and 17 bases lay between the germline ends. The CDR3 consists of 16 residues. Germline values: CDR1 LGHNA, CDR2 YNFKEQ. DNA for the CDR3: TGTGCCAGCAGCCGAGGCGCGTCTAGCCAGACAGATACGCAGTATTTT. Translation: CASSRGASSQTDTQYF.

The chain recombines TRBV13 with TRBJ2-1; the D gene is possibly TRBD2 (5 bases). CDR3 length: 15 residues. Germline CDR1 is PRHDT and CDR2 is FYEKMQ (reference sequence). The V end lost 5 bases, the J end lost 0 bases, and 11 bases lay between the germline ends. DNA for the CDR3: TGTGCCAGCAGCCTAAGTGGGAGCTCCTACAATGAGCAGTTCTTC. It specifies CASSLSGSSYNEQFF.

V is TRBV7-9 and J is TRBJ1-3; D not certain. The CDR3 runs to 15 residues. From germline, CDR1 is SEHNR and CDR2 FQNEAQ (reference sequence). V gave up 5 bases and J gave up 0 bases, with 11 bases separating them. The CDR3 reads CASSANLVSGNTIYF. The CDR3, as DNA: TGTGCCAGCAGCGCGAATCTAGTCTCTGGAAACACCATATATTTT.

This clone was seen a single time. Its ends do not fully match the called genes, so a read error is possible. Other nucleotide sequences in the sample specify the same CDR3. This chain links TRBV6-5 with TRBJ2-7; 9 nucleotides match TRBD2. The germline CDR1 and CDR2 sequences are MNHEY and SVGAGI. The CDR3 covers 14 residues. CDR3 sequence (DNA): TGTGCCAGCAGTTCGCGGGAGGGTTCCTACGAGCAGTACTTT. This translates into CASSSREGSYEQYF.

This chain links TRBV28 with TRBJ2-7; D is unresolved. This CDR3 contains 12 residues. Germline V gene lookup returns CDR1 MDHEN and CDR2 SYDVKM. The V and J ends lost 8 bases and 3 bases respectively, with 11 bases between them. The chain's CDR3 is CASGPGHYEQYF. The CDR3 nucleotides are TGTGCCAGCGGGCCCGGCCACTACGAGCAGTACTTC.

The rearrangement links TRBV6-5 to TRBJ1-4, with TRBD1 matching 8 bases. This CDR3 is built from 14 residues. With V trimmed by 6 bases and J by 7 bases, 7 bases remained unmatched. From germline, CDR1 is MNHEY and CDR2 SVGAGI. Here the CDR3 DNA reads TGTGCCAGCAGCCACCACGGACAGGGTGAAAAACTGTTTTTT. This sequence encodes CASSHHGQGEKLFF.

This chain links TRBV13 with TRBJ2-5; 9 positions agree with TRBD2. This CDR3 contains 13 residues. The germline V gene has CDR1 PRHDT and CDR2 FYEKMQ (reference sequence). With 3 bases clipped from V and 11 bases from J, the junction kept 7 bases outside the gene matches. In DNA, the CDR3 is TGTGCCAGCAGCTTCGGACTAGCGAGTGAGCAGTACTTC. Residues: CASSFGLASEQYF.

This chain connects TRBV7-2 to TRBJ2-7; tentative D call: TRBD2 (6 bases). The CDR3 is 16 amino acids. V lost 1 base and J 4 bases, leaving 17 bases between the germline ends. Germline loops: CDR1 SGHTA, CDR2 FQGNSA. CDR3 nucleotides: TGTGCCAGCAGCTTAGATTCAACCGGGAGCAGGTACGAGCAGTACTTC. Translating it yields CASSLDSTGSRYEQYF.

The rearrangement uses TRBV13 and TRBJ1-2; maybe TRBD1 (6 bases). The germline V and J ends were trimmed by 3 bases and 7 bases, with 18 bases remaining between them. In germline, CDR1 is PRHDT, CDR2 FYEKMQ (reference sequence). The CDR3 is 15 amino acids. For the CDR3, the DNA is TGTGCCAGCAGCTTTATGGGGGCTGGGGTCGGTGGCTACACCTTC. Protein: CASSFMGAGVGGYTF. Supplemented by reference TRBV13 and TRBJ1-2, the full variable domain reads AAGVIQSPRHLIKEKRETATLKCYPIPRHDTVYWYQQGPGQDPQFLISFYEKMQSDKGSIPDRFSAQQFSDYHSELNMSSLELGDSALYFCASSFMGAGVGGYTFGSGTRLTVV.

The CDR3 loop reads CASSRMTGQETQYF. The CDR3 DNA reads as TGTGCCAGCAGCCGAATGACAGGGCAAGAGACCCAGTACTTC. The genes are TRBV11-2 and TRBJ2-5; 7 bases match TRBD1. The CDR3 totals 14 residues. V trimming: 5 bases; J trimming: 2 bases; junction bases outside the gene matches: 5. Per the germline V gene, CDR1 is SGHAT and CDR2 is FQNNGV.

V is TRBV5-6 and J is TRBJ2-1, with 11 nucleotides matching TRBD1. Germline-derived CDR1 and CDR2 are SGHDT and YYEEEE. Trimming cost V 4 bases and J 0 bases; bases outside gene matches: 6. The CDR3 runs to 17 residues. The CDR3 sequence: CASSGGQGGYSYNEQFF. The CDR3, as DNA: TGTGCCAGCAGCGGGGGACAGGGGGGATACTCCTACAATGAGCAGTTCTTC.

With regard to this clone: This sample also contains other DNA sequences that code for the same CDR3. J is TRBJ2-7 and V is TRBV19; possibly TRBD1 for D (5 bases). CDR3 size: 11 residues. Germline V lookup: CDR1 LNHDA, CDR2 SQIVND (reference sequence). Trimming shortened V by 8 bases and J by 3 bases, and 8 bases separated the two germline ends. The CDR3 DNA reads as TGTGCCAGTTCCCAGGGCTACGAGCAGTACTTC. Its protein product is CASSQGYEQYF. Full variable domain (outside the CDR3, taken from reference TRBV19 and TRBJ2-7): DGGITQSPKYLFRKEGQNVTLSCEQNLNHDAMYWYRQDPGQGLRLIYYSQIVNDFQKGDIAEGYSVSREKKESFPLTVTSAQKNPTAFYLCASSQGYEQYFGPGTRLTVT.

The V and J genes are TRBV5-1 and TRBJ2-6, with D possibly TRBD1 on 6 matching bases. The CDR3 length is 17 residues. Germline CDR1 SGHRS, CDR2 YFSETQ. V was shortened by 0 bases and J by 0 bases, with 10 bases between the two germline ends. This chain's CDR3 is CASSLAGASSGANVLTF. CDR3 in DNA: TGCGCCAGCAGCTTGGCAGGGGCGAGCTCTGGGGCCAACGTCCTGACTTTC.

The chain links TRBV13 to TRBJ2-7; 7 bases line up with TRBD1. CDR3 length equals 11 residues. The V and J ends lost 2 bases and 9 bases, in that order; junction bases with no gene match: 1. Germline V lookup: CDR1 PRHDT, CDR2 FYEKMQ (reference sequence). In nucleotides, the CDR3 is TGTGCCAGCAGCTTACAGGGGGTGCAGTACTTC. This codes for CASSLQGVQYF.